Listed here is a single T cell receptor (beta chain). Its target is not known. The assay was run at deep level. Clones were read by immunoSEQ multiplex PCR, and TCRdb kept only the in-frame ones, dropping some. The top ten hold about 1% of the sample, which has about 1.5 million clones, approximately 96% seen once. The data were taken from a study of shared clonotypes between healthy human individuals. On the study more broadly: There were three CD4 naive, three CD4 memory, two CD8 naive and one CD8 memory plates per donor.

Study findings and constraints: The study found lower generation probabilities in non-shared clonotypes than in those shared by all four donors. Though the depth was large, rarefaction showed that sorted-subset sequencing was incomplete.

This receptor was identified in a man aged 30 to 39 in good health. The sample was naive CD4+ T cells sorted from blood. Specified subset: CD45RA+ positively selected.

DNA for the CDR3: TGTGCCAGCAGTGACCCCTGGACAGGAGAGACCCAGTACTTC. Its translation is CASSDPWTGETQYF. The rearrangement uses TRBV25-1 and TRBJ2-5; 7 bases fit TRBD1. Germline lookup yields CDR1 MGHDK and CDR2 SYGVNS. This CDR3 is built from 14 residues. V was pared by 3 bases and J by 4 bases, with 5 bases of the junction left unmatched.